This T cell receptor beta chain was identified during a study of T cells in women clearing cervical HPV infection. In the study overall: Controls' single incident HPV16 infection cleared within 12 months without precancer. Blood came at first lesion visit for cases, post-clearance for controls. Broader study findings: Cases carried less TRBV6-7 than controls: 0.11% versus 0.16%.

A note on this clone: Its antigen is currently unknown. The read terminates 3 residues before the CDR3 end, so the remaining end is supplied by the germline J gene.

The method was immunoSEQ multiplex PCR; TCRdb's version includes in-frame clones alone and lacks a portion of them. The listing records more than 30,000 clones. Germline V gives CDR1 SGHRS, CDR2 YFSETQ. The CDR3 is 14 amino acids. The clonotype originates from a woman between 18 and 70 years old with a cervical HPV16 infection that either progressed to CIN3+ or cleared (not recorded which). V gene TRBV5-1 combines with J gene TRBJ1-4; a possible D gene is TRBD1 (6 bases). Sequencing input: blood buffy coat. The CDR3 bases that were read are TGCGCCAGCAGCCCAGGACAGAATAATTCACCA. Protein: CASSPGQNNSP. The CDR3 in full is CASSPGQNNSPLFF.